This T cell receptor (beta chain) was recorded in a study of T cell repertoires in cytomegalovirus infection. Study-level information: Matching HLA type and CMV infection were both indicated by public TCR beta signatures.

Concerning this clonotype itself: Its antigen is not known. The junction differs from germline at one of its ends, possibly a read error.

The CDR3 length is 16 residues. Germline V gene data show CDR1 as SGHTA and CDR2 as FQGNSA. The study, taken as a whole, reports: Predominance within the ex vivo response was attributable to HLA-C-restricted CMV-specific TCR beta clonotypes.

TCRdb passed the reads through MiXCR, listing each CDR3 protein once. Among nearly 450,000 distinct CDR3 sequences listed, about a third were seen once. This sequence was found in a human donor in good health (CMV status not recorded). Some clones in this sample may be carry-over from other donors' samples. The sequenced sample was PBMCs. The chain couples TRBV7-2 to TRBJ1-5; TRBD1 might be the D (6 bases). In DNA form, the CDR3 reads TGTGCCAGCAGCCCTACCCAAACAGGGATAAATCCGCCCCCGCCTTTT. Protein product: CASSPTQTGINPPPPF.